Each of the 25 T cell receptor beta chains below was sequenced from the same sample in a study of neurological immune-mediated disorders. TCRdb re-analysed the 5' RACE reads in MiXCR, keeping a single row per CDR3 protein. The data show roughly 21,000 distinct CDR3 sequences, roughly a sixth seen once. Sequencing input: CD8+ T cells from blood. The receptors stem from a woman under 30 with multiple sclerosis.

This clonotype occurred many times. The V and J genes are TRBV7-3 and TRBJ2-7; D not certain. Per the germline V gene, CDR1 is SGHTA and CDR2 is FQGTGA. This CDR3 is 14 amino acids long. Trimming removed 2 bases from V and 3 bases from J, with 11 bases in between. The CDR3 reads CASSLSAEDYEQYF. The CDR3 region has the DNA TGTGCCAGCAGCTTATCGGCCGAAGACTACGAGCAGTACTTC.

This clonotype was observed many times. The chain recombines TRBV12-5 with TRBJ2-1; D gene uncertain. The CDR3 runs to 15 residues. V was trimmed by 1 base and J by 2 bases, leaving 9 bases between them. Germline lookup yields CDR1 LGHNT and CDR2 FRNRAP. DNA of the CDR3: TGTGCTAGTGGTTTGGGGCAGTCTACCTACAATGAGCAGTTCTTC. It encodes CASGLGQSTYNEQFF.

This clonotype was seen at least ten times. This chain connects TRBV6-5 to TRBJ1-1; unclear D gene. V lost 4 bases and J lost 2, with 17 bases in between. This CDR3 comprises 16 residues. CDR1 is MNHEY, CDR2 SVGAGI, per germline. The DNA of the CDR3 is TGTGCCAGCAGTTCTCCTAAGGCAGCTGGTAACACTGAAGCTTTCTTT. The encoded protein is CASSSPKAAGNTEAFF.

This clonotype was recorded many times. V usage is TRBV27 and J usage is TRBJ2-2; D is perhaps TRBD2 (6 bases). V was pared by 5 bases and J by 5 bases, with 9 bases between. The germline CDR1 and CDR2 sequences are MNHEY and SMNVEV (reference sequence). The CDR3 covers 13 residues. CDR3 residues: CASSGTYTGELFF. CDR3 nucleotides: TGTGCCAGCAGTGGGACTTATACCGGGGAGCTGTTTTTT.

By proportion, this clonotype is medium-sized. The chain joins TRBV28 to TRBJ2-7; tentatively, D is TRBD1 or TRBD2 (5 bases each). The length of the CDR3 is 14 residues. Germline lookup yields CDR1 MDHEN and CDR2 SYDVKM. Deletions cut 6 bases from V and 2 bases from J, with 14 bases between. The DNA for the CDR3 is TGTGCCAGCAGCCCCCCGGGACGGACCTACGAGCAGTACTTC. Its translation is CASSPPGRTYEQYF.

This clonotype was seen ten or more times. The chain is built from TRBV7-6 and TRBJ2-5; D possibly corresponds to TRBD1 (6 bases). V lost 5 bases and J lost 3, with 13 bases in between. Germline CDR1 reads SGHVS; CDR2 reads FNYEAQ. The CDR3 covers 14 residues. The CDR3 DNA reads TGTGCCAGCAGCGCCCGGGACAAGAAAGAGACCCAGTACTTC. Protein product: CASSARDKKETQYF.

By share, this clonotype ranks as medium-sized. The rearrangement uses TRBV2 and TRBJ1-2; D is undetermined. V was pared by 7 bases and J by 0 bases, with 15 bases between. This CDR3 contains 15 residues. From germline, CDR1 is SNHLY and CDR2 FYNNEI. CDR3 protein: CASTLRVGSNYGYTF. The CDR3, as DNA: TGTGCCAGCACTTTACGAGTGGGGTCTAACTATGGCTACACCTTC.

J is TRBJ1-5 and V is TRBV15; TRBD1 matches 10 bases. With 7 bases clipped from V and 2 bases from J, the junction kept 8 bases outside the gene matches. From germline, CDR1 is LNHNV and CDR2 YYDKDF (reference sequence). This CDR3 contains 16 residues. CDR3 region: CATTDRGKVGNQPQHF. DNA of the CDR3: TGTGCCACCACGGACAGGGGGAAGGTAGGCAATCAGCCCCAGCATTTT.

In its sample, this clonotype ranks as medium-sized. The CDR3: CAITRARGPYGYTF. DNA of the CDR3: TGTGCCATCACCCGAGCCAGGGGGCCATATGGCTACACCTTC. The chain uses TRBV10-3 and TRBJ1-2, with TRBD1 matching 8 bases. CDR3 length: 14 amino acids. Germline-derived CDR1 and CDR2 are ENHRY and SYGVKD. V was clipped by 7 bases and J by 5 bases; unmatched bases: 9.

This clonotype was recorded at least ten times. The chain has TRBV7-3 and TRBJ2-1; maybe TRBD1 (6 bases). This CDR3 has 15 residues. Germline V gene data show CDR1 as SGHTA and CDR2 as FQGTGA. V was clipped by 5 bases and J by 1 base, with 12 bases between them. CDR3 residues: CASSTRRGSYNEQFF. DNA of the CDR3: TGTGCCAGCAGCACCCGTAGGGGGTCCTACAATGAGCAGTTCTTC.

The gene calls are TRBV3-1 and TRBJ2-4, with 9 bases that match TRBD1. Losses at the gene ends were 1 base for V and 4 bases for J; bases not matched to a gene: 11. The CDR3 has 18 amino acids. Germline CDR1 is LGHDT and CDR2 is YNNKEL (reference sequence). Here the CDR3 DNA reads TGTGCCAGCAGCCAAGCGCTTTTTTCCGGGACAGGGAAAAACATTCAGTACTTC. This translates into CASSQALFSGTGKNIQYF.

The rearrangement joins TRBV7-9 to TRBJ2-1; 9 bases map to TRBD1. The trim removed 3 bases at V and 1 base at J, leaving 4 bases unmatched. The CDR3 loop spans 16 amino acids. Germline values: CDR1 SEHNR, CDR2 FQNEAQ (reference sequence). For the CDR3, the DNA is TGTGCCAGCAGCTTTCCAGGACAGGGGTCCTACAATGAGCAGTTCTTC. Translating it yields CASSFPGQGSYNEQFF.

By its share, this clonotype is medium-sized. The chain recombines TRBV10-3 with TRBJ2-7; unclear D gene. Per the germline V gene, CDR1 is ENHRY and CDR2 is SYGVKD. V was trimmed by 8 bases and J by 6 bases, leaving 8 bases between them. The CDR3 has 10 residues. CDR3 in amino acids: CAIGHPEQYV. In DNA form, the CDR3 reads TGTGCCATCGGTCACCCCGAGCAGTACGTC.

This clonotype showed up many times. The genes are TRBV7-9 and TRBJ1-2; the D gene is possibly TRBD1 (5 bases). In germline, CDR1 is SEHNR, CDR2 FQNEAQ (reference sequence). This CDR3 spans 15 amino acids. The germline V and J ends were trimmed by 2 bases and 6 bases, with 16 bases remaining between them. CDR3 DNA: TGTGCCAGCAGCTTATCGGGAGGGGTGTTGGATGGCTACACCTTC. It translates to CASSLSGGVLDGYTF.

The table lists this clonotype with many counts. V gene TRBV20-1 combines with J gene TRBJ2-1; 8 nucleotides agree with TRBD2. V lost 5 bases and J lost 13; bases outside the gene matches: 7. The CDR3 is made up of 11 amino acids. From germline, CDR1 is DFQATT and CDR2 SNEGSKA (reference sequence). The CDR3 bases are TGCAGTGCTCATATAGCGGGAAGTCAGTTCTTC. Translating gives CSAHIAGSQFF.

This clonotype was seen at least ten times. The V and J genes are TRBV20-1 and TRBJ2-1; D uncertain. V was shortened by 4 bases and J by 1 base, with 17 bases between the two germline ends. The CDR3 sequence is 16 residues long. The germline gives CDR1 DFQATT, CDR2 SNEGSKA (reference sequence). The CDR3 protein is CSATGSRGASYNEQFF. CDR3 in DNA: TGCAGTGCTACTGGGTCTAGAGGAGCTTCCTACAATGAGCAGTTCTTC.

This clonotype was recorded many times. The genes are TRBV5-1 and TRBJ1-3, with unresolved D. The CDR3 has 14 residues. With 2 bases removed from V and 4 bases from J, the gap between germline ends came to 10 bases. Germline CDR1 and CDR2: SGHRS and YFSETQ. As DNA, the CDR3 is TGCGCCAGCAGCTTACGTGGAATCGGAAACACCATATATTTT. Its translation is CASSLRGIGNTIYF.

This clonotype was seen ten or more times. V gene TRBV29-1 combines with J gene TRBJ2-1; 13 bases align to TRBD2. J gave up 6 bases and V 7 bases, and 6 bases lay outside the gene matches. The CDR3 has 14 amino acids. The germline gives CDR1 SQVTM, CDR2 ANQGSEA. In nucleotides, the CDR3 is TGCAGCGGCGCGGGACTAGCGGGACCCAATGAGCAGTTCTTC. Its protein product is CSGAGLAGPNEQFF.

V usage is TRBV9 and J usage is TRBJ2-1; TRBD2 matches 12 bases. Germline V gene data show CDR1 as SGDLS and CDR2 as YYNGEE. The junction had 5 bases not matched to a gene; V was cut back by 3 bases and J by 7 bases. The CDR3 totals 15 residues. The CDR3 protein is CASSATSGGRNEQFF. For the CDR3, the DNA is TGTGCCAGCAGCGCGACTAGCGGGGGTCGGAATGAGCAGTTCTTC.

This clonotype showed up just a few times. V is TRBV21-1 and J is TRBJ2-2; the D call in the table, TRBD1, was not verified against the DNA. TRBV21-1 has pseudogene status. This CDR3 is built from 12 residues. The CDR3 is CASSVPDRGLFF. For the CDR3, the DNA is TGTGCCAGCAGCGTACCGGACAGAGGGCTGTTTTTT.

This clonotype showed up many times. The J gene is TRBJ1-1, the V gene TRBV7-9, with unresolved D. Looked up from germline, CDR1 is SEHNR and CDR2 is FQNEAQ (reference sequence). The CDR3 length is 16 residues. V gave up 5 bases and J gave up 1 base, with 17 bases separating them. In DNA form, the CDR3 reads TGTGCCAGCAGCCCCCCCGATCGCGGCCCGAACACTGAAGCTTTCTTT. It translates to CASSPPDRGPNTEAFF.

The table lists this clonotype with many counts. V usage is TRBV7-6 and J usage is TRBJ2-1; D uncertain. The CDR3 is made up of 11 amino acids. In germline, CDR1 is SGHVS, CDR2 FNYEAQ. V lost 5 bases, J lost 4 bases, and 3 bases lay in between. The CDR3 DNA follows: TGTGCCAGCAGCAAATACAATGAGCAGTTCTTC. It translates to CASSKYNEQFF.

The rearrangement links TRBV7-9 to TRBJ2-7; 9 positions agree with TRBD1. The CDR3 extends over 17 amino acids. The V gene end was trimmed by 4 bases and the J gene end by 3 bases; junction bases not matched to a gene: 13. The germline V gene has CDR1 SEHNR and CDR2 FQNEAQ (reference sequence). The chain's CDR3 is CASSSTRGTGILYEQYF. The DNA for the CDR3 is TGTGCCAGCAGCTCGACCAGAGGGACAGGGATCCTCTACGAGCAGTACTTC.

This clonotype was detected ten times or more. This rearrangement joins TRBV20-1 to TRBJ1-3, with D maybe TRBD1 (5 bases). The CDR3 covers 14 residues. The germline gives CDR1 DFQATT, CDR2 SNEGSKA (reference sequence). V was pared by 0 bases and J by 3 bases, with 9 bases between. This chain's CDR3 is CSARDLGVGNTIYF. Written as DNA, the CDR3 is TGCAGTGCTAGAGATTTAGGGGTTGGAAACACCATATATTTT.

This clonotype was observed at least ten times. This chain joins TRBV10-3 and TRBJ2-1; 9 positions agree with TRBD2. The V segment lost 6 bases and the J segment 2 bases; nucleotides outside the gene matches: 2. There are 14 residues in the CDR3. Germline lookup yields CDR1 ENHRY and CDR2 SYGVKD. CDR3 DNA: TGTGCCATCAGCCGGACTAGCGCCTACAATGAGCAGTTCTTC. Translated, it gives CAISRTSAYNEQFF.